The sample holds many counts of the clone carrying this T cell receptor beta chain. Antigen specificity is unknown. Per individual sample, total RNA of at least 6 micrograms was extracted. This sample was taken from a study of blood T cells in healthy people across ages. Study outcomes and limitations: Strong correlation linked observed beta diversity and percent naive T cells. Diversity was higher, and naive CD4+ cells more numerous, in long-lived donors than in aged donors.

Together with a sample-barcoded 5' primer, a J-beta primer mix was included in a second PCR lasting about 7 to 12 cycles. Researchers report that a template-switch adaptor with 12 random nucleotides tagged each cDNA molecule. From the 5' RACE reads, TCRdb called clonotypes with MiXCR, one entry per CDR3 protein. Found here are 2 million or so distinct CDR3 sequences, 40% to 55% of them singletons; the top ten hold about 2.1%. Germline assignment: CDR1 WSHSY and CDR2 SAAADI. CDR3 length: 18 amino acids. V shed 6 bases, J shed 0 bases, and the junction held 6 bases outside the gene matches. Sequencing was carried out using blood. The TCR sequence derives from a woman aged 40 to 50 in good health. J is TRBJ2-3 and V is TRBV10-2; 16 nucleotides align to TRBD2. For the CDR3, the DNA is TGCGCCAGCAGAGGGACTAGCGGGGGGGCCCACAGCACAGATACGCAGTATTTT. Protein product: CASRGTSGGAHSTDTQYF.